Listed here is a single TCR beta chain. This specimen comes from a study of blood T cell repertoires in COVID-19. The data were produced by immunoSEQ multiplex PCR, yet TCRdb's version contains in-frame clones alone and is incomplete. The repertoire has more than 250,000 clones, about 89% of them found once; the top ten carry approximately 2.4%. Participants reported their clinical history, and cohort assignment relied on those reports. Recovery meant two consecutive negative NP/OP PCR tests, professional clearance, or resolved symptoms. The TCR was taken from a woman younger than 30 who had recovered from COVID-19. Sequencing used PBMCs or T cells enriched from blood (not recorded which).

The CDR3 region is CASSYSSYEQYF. Written as DNA, the CDR3 is TGTGCCAGCAGCTACAGCTCCTACGAGCAGTACTTC. The rearrangement uses TRBV7-9 and TRBJ2-7; D is unresolved. The CDR3 spans 12 residues. Germline V gives CDR1 SEHNR, CDR2 FQNEAQ (reference sequence). V was trimmed by 4 bases and J by 0 bases, leaving 4 bases between them.